Listed here are 29 T cell receptor beta chains from one sample, sequenced in a study of PD-L1 blockade in urothelial cancer (dated by TCRdb to the late 2010s). Libraries were built with the immunoSEQ multiplex PCR assay. In its TCRdb copy, this immuneACCESS table keeps in-frame sequences only and misses some clones. Where compared with another copy, unresolved V genes explain less than half of these, and the others have no known cause. The sample table holds 80,000 to 130,000 clones, of which approximately 90% were seen once. Jointly, the top ten make up 0.75% to 0.95% of the sample. This specimen consisted of PBMCs, obtained around atezolizumab (anti-PD-L1) treatment. These receptors all stem from a woman older than 75 with urothelial cancer.

The chain joins TRBV7-2 to TRBJ2-3; D possibly corresponds to TRBD1 (6 bases). V lost 1 base and J 7 bases, leaving 21 bases between the germline ends. Germline V gene lookup returns CDR1 SGHTA and CDR2 FQGNSA. This CDR3 region has 17 residues. The CDR3 nucleotides read TGTGCCAGCAGCTTAGGATATGGGGCAGGGGAGTCGAATACGCAGTATTTT. Its translation is CASSLGYGAGESNTQYF.

The rearrangement links TRBV6-1 to TRBJ2-7, with TRBD1 identical over 10 bases. The CDR3 sequence is 13 residues long. Per germline, CDR1 MNHNS and CDR2 SASEGT. V lost 5 bases to trimming and J lost 4 bases; unmatched junction nucleotides: 2. The DNA for the CDR3 is TGTGCCAGCAGTCAGGGACAGGGGTACGAGCAGTACTTC. This gives the protein CASSQGQGYEQYF.

The rearrangement joins TRBV9 to TRBJ1-2; D is perhaps TRBD1 (6 bases). From germline, CDR1 is SGDLS and CDR2 YYNGEE. V was shortened by 0 bases and J by 2 bases, with 11 bases between the two germline ends. This CDR3 is built from 15 residues. The CDR3 region is CASSVDGQTNYGYTF. As DNA, the CDR3 is TGTGCCAGCAGCGTAGACGGACAGACAAACTATGGCTACACCTTC.

The rearrangement links TRBV27 to TRBJ2-1; 7 bases align to TRBD1. CDR3 size: 13 residues. V lost 5 bases to trimming and J lost 10 bases; unmatched junction nucleotides: 8. CDR1 MNHEY and CDR2 SMNVEV come from the germline V gene (reference sequence). DNA of the CDR3: TGTGCCAGCAGTAACCGACAGGGATCGGAGCAGTTCTTC. Translated, it gives CASSNRQGSEQFF.

V gene TRBV4-1 combines with J gene TRBJ2-1; 7 nucleotides match TRBD2. The CDR3 totals 17 residues. V lost 0 bases, J lost 8 bases, and 13 bases stayed unmatched. The V gene's germline CDR1 is MGHRA and CDR2 YSYEKL. The CDR3 protein is CASSQEYFSGNLDEQFF. DNA for the CDR3: TGCGCCAGCAGCCAAGAATATTTCAGCGGGAACCTAGATGAGCAGTTCTTC.

The rearrangement uses TRBV7-2 and TRBJ1-2; D gene ambiguous. The CDR3 length is 12 residues. Trimming cost V 0 bases and J 6 bases, with 5 bases left between them. The V gene's germline CDR1 is SGHTA and CDR2 FQGNSA. This chain's CDR3 is CASSLARDGYTF. CDR3 DNA: TGTGCCAGCAGCTTAGCCCGGGATGGCTACACCTTC. Full variable domain (missing parts from reference TRBV7-2 and TRBJ1-2): GAGVSQSPSNKVTEKGKDVELRCDPISGHTALYWYRQSLGQGLEFLIYFQGNSAPDKSGLPSDRFSAERTGGSVSTLTIQRTQQEDSAVYLCASSLARDGYTFGSGTRLTVV.

The chain is built from TRBV28 and TRBJ1-2, with TRBD1 matching 8 bases. Germline CDR1 MDHEN, CDR2 SYDVKM. This CDR3 region has 13 residues. V trimming: 6 bases; J trimming: 4 bases; junction bases outside the gene matches: 4. CDR3 nucleotide sequence: TGTGCCAGCAGGTCGACAGGGGTCTATGGCTACACCTTC. Translation: CASRSTGVYGYTF.

V is TRBV11-2 and J is TRBJ2-7; TRBD2 matches at 10 bases. Germline V gives CDR1 SGHAT, CDR2 FQNNGV. This CDR3 comprises 14 residues. V trimming: 5 bases; J trimming: 7 bases; junction bases outside the gene matches: 8. The CDR3 sequence: CASSPGLAGVEQYF. The DNA of the CDR3 is TGTGCCAGCAGCCCCGGGCTAGCGGGAGTTGAGCAGTACTTC.

The chain links TRBV11-2 to TRBJ2-5; 14 bases match TRBD2. The CDR3 consists of 15 residues. The V gene end was trimmed by 3 bases and the J gene end by 3 bases; junction bases not matched to a gene: 0. Germline CDR1 SGHAT, CDR2 FQNNGV. DNA for the CDR3: TGTGCCAGCAGCTTGGGACTAGCGGGAGAAGAGACCCAGTACTTC. This gives the protein CASSLGLAGEETQYF.

This chain uses TRBV12-5 with TRBJ2-1; 9 positions match TRBD2. The CDR3 totals 12 residues. Germline assignment: CDR1 LGHNT and CDR2 FRNRAP. V lost 7 bases, J lost 6 bases, and 1 base stayed unmatched. Here the CDR3 DNA reads TGTGCTAGTGTGGGACTAGCCAATGAGCAGTTCTTC. Encoded protein: CASVGLANEQFF.

The V and J genes are TRBV18 and TRBJ2-7; TRBD2 aligns across 13 bases. CDR3 size: 14 residues. J lost 3 bases, V lost 5 bases, and 1 base had no gene match. Germline-derived CDR1 and CDR2 are KGHSH and LQKENI. CDR3 sequence reads: CASSGTSGNYEQYF. The CDR3 bases are TGTGCCAGCTCAGGGACTAGCGGGAACTACGAGCAGTACTTC.

The chain combines TRBV20-1 with TRBJ1-2; no clear D gene. CDR1 and CDR2 from the germline V gene are DFQATT and SNEGSKA (reference sequence). The CDR3 totals 10 residues. V lost 3 bases and J lost 5, with 4 bases in between. CDR3 amino acids: CSARSYGYTF. CDR3 nucleotides: TGCAGTGCTAGGAGTTATGGCTACACCTTC.

This rearrangement joins TRBV5-1 to TRBJ2-3, with 10 bases fitting TRBD1. Germline values: CDR1 SGHRS, CDR2 YFSETQ. Losses at the gene ends were 2 bases for V and 4 bases for J; bases not matched to a gene: 7. The CDR3 length is 16 residues. The CDR3 protein is CASSFYGDRGADTQYF. The CDR3 DNA is TGCGCCAGCAGCTTTTACGGGGACAGGGGCGCAGATACGCAGTATTTT.

This clone was seen a handful of times. The chain couples TRBV28 to TRBJ2-7; a weak D match, TRBD2 (6 bases). The CDR3 runs to 13 residues. The V end was cut by 6 bases, the J end by 1 base, with 10 bases between. Germline V gene sequence: CDR1 MDHEN, CDR2 SYDVKM. In DNA, the CDR3 is TGTGCCAGCAGGGACTATGAATCCTACGAGCAGTACTTC. Its translation: CASRDYESYEQYF.

The chain joins TRBV28 to TRBJ1-5, with D possibly matching TRBD1 (5 bases). The V gene lost 7 bases and the J gene lost 6 bases, with 13 bases spanning the gap. CDR1 and CDR2 (germline): MDHEN, SYDVKM. The CDR3 covers 13 residues. The CDR3 sequence: CASNSGKRQPQHF. The CDR3 DNA sequence: TGTGCCAGCAATTCAGGGAAGCGTCAGCCCCAGCATTTT.

The V and J genes are TRBV30 and TRBJ2-2, with a tentative D call TRBD2 (6 bases). Trimming left V 5 bases short and J 4 bases short, with 14 bases between. Germline loops: CDR1 GTSNPN, CDR2 SVGIG (reference sequence). CDR3 length equals 14 residues. The DNA of the CDR3 is TGTGCCTGGGGAGGGGAAGGCCGCACCGGGGAGCTGTTTTTT. The encoded protein is CAWGGEGRTGELFF.

The chain uses TRBV5-1 and TRBJ1-4, with 7 nucleotides matching TRBD1. Germline V gives CDR1 SGHRS, CDR2 YFSETQ. The CDR3 length is 15 residues. V shed 4 bases, J shed 3 bases, and the junction held 6 bases outside the gene matches. For the CDR3, the DNA is TGCGCCAGCAGCATACAGGGGTTAGCTAATGAAAAACTGTTTTTT. Protein: CASSIQGLANEKLFF.

The V gene is TRBV6-5, the J gene TRBJ2-1, with 11 bases identical to TRBD2. The J segment lost 5 bases and the V segment lost 4 bases, leaving 7 bases of the junction unmatched. Germline CDR1 reads MNHEY; CDR2 reads SVGAGI. The CDR3 spans 16 residues. The CDR3 nucleotides are TGTGCCAGCAGTTTCAGCGGGACTAGCGGCAACAATGAGCAGTTCTTC. Protein: CASSFSGTSGNNEQFF.

J is TRBJ2-7 and V is TRBV28, with a tentative D call TRBD1 (6 bases). Trimming pared 5 bases from V and 5 bases from J, leaving 7 bases between. The CDR3 is 11 amino acids. The germline V gene has CDR1 MDHEN and CDR2 SYDVKM. As DNA, the CDR3 is TGTGCCAGCAGTACAGGGAACGAGCAGTACTTC. It yields the protein CASSTGNEQYF.

J is TRBJ1-1 and V is TRBV11-2, with D perhaps TRBD1 (6 bases). Germline values: CDR1 SGHAT, CDR2 FQNNGV. Trimming pared 2 bases from V and 0 bases from J, leaving 10 bases between. The CDR3 covers 15 residues. The DNA of the CDR3 is TGTGCCAGCAGCTTACCCCAGGGGCTGAACACTGAAGCTTTCTTT. It yields the protein CASSLPQGLNTEAFF.

As DNA, the CDR3 is TGTGCCAGTAGTCCGAGACTAGGATCAAATGAGCAGTTCTTC. Protein product: CASSPRLGSNEQFF. V usage is TRBV19 and J usage is TRBJ2-1; D perhaps matches TRBD2 (6 bases). Looked up from germline, CDR1 is LNHDA and CDR2 is SQIVND (reference sequence). The germline V and J ends were trimmed by 5 bases and 7 bases, with 15 bases remaining between them. The CDR3 extends over 14 amino acids.

The chain is built from TRBV18 and TRBJ2-5, with TRBD1 matching over 9 bases. Unmatched junction bases numbered 8, after V lost 5 bases and J lost 4 bases. Germline V gives CDR1 KGHSH, CDR2 LQKENI. The CDR3 is 15 amino acids. CDR3 protein: CASSLQGAKGETQYF. In nucleotides, the CDR3 is TGTGCCAGCTCATTACAGGGGGCTAAGGGAGAGACCCAGTACTTC.

The V gene is TRBV19, the J gene TRBJ1-1, with TRBD1 matching 10 bases. Trimming cost V 8 bases and J 1 base; bases outside gene matches: 7. Germline CDR1 and CDR2: LNHDA and SQIVND (reference sequence). The CDR3 has 15 residues. The CDR3 bases are TGTGCCAGTTGTGACAGGGGGCTGAAGAACACTGAAGCTTTCTTT. It translates to CASCDRGLKNTEAFF.

The chain links TRBV7-8 to TRBJ2-1, with 7 bases identical to TRBD2. Germline V gives CDR1 SGHVS, CDR2 FQNEAQ. The CDR3 loop spans 17 amino acids. Losses at the gene ends were 2 bases for V and 0 bases for J; bases not matched to a gene: 7. The CDR3 here is CASSLSGGSYSYNEQFF. The CDR3 DNA follows: TGTGCCAGCAGCTTAAGTGGCGGGAGCTACTCCTACAATGAGCAGTTCTTC.

The DNA for the CDR3 is TGTGCCAGCAGCCCTAAGGCGGGCACAGATACGCAGTATTTT. Protein sequence: CASSPKAGTDTQYF. The genes are TRBV6-4 and TRBJ2-3, with unresolved D. This CDR3 contains 14 residues. Trimming took off 6 bases at V and 1 base at J, with 11 bases between the two ends. The V gene's germline CDR1 is MRHNA and CDR2 SNTAGT.

The chain employs TRBV30 and TRBJ2-1; weak D call: TRBD1 (5 bases). Germline CDR1 and CDR2: GTSNPN and SVGIG (reference sequence). This CDR3 region has 16 residues. Trimming pared 3 bases from V and 4 bases from J, leaving 19 bases between. The CDR3 is CAWSPRQGRTYNEQFF. The CDR3 DNA follows: TGTGCCTGGAGCCCCAGGCAGGGAAGAACTTACAATGAGCAGTTCTTC.

This chain links TRBV5-1 with TRBJ2-7, with D hard to call. Germline CDR1 reads SGHRS; CDR2 reads YFSETQ. The length of the CDR3 is 14 residues. V was trimmed by 1 base and J by 5 bases, leaving 13 bases between them. The CDR3 sequence is CASSLYSQRNEQYF. DNA of the CDR3: TGCGCCAGCAGCTTGTACAGTCAGAGAAACGAGCAGTACTTC.

The rearrangement uses TRBV7-7 and TRBJ2-1; D may be TRBD1 (6 bases). Germline V gene sequence: CDR1 SSHAT, CDR2 FNYEAQ (reference sequence). CDR3 size: 15 residues. V was cut by 4 bases and J by 7 bases, with 17 bases left in between. The CDR3 loop is CASSSGALGGNEQFF. The CDR3 DNA is TGTGCCAGCAGCTCAGGGGCCTTAGGGGGTAATGAGCAGTTCTTC. Full variable domain (outside the CDR3, taken from reference TRBV7-7 and TRBJ2-1): GAGVSQSPRYKVTKRGQDVTLRCDPISSHATLYWYQQALGQGPEFLTYFNYEAQPDKSGLPSDRFSAERPEGSISTLTIQRTEQRDSAMYRCASSSGALGGNEQFFGPGTRLTVL.

This clone was counted a few times. The V and J genes are TRBV6-1 and TRBJ2-3; D is undetermined. Per the germline V gene, CDR1 is MNHNS and CDR2 is SASEGT. Trimming stripped 6 bases from V and 5 bases from J, with 9 bases between. CDR3 size: 12 residues. The CDR3: CASRLGEDTQYF. The CDR3 DNA sequence: TGTGCCAGCAGACTCGGAGAAGATACGCAGTATTTT.